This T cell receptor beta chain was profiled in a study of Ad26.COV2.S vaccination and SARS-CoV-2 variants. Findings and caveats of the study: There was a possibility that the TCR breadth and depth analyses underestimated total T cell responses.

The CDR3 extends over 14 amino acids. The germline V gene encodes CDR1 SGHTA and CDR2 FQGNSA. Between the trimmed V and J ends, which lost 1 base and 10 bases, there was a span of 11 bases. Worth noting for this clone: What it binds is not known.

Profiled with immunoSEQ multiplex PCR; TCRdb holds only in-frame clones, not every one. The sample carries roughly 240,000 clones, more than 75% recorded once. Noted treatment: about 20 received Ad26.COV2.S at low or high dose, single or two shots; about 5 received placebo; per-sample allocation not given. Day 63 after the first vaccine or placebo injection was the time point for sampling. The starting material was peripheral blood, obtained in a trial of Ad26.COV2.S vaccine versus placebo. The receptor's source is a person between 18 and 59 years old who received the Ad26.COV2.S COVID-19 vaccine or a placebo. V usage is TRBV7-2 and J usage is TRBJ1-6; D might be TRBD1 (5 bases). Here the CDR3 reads CASSLGGVWSPLHF. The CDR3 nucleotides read TGTGCCAGCAGCTTAGGAGGGGTTTGGTCACCCCTCCACTTT.